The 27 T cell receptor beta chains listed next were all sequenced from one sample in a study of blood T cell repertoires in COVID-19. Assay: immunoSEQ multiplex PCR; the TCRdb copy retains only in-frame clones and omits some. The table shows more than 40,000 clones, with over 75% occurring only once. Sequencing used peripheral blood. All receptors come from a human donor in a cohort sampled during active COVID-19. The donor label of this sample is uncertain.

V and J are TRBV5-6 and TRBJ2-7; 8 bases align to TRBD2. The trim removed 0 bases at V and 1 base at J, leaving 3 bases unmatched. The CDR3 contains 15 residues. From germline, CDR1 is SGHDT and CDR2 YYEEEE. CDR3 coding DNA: TGTGCCAGCAGCTTGGTGACTAGCGCGTCCTACGAGCAGTACTTC. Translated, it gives CASSLVTSASYEQYF.

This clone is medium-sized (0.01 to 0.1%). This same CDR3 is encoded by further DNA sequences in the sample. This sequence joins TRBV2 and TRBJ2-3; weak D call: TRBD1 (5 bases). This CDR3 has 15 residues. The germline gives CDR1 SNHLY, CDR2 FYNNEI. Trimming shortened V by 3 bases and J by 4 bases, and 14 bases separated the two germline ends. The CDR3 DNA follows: TGTGCCAGCAGTGAGCAGGGATTGCTGTCAGATACGCAGTATTTT. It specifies CASSEQGLLSDTQYF.

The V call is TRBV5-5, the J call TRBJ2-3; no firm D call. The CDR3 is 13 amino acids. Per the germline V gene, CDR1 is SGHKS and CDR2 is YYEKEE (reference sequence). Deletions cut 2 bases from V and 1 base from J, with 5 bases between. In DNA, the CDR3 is TGTGCCAGCAGCTTCCGGGGCACAGATACGCAGTATTTT. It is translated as CASSFRGTDTQYF.

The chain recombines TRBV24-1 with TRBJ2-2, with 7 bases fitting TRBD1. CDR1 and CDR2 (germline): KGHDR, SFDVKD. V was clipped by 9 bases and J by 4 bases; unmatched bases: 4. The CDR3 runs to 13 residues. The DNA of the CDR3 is TGTGCCACCGGGACAGAGGTCACCGGGGAGCTGTTTTTT. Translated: CATGTEVTGELFF.

The chain's CDR3 is CASSQGWEQFF. The CDR3, as DNA: TGTGCCAGCAGCCAGGGATGGGAGCAGTTCTTC. The rearrangement links TRBV7-2 to TRBJ2-1; possible D gene TRBD1, 5 bases. The CDR3 covers 11 residues. V lost 5 bases and J 10 bases, leaving 9 bases between the germline ends. In germline, CDR1 is SGHTA, CDR2 FQGNSA.

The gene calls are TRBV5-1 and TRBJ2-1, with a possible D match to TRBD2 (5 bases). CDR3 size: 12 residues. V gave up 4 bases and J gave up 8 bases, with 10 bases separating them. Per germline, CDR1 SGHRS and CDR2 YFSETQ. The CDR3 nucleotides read TGCGCCAGCAGCCCCCGGGGAGATGAGCAGTTCTTC. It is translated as CASSPRGDEQFF. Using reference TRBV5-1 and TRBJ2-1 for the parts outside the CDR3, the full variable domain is KAGVTQTPRYLIKTRGQQVTLSCSPISGHRSVSWYQQTPGQGLQFLFEYFSETQRNKGNFPGRFSGRQFSNSRSEMNVSTLELGDSALYLCASSPRGDEQFFGPGTRLTVL.

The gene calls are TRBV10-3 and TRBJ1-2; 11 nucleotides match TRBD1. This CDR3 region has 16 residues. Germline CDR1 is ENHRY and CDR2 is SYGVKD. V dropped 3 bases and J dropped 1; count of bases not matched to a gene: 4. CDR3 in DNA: TGTGCCATCAGTGACCCGGACAGGGGGCGTAACTATGGCTACACCTTC. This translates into CAISDPDRGRNYGYTF.

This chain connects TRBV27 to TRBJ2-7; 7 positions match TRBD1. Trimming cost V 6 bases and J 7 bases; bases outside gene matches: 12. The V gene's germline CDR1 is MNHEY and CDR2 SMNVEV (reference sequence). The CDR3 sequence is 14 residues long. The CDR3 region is CASRVGQGVNEQYF. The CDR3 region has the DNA TGTGCCAGCAGGGTGGGCCAGGGGGTTAATGAGCAGTACTTC.

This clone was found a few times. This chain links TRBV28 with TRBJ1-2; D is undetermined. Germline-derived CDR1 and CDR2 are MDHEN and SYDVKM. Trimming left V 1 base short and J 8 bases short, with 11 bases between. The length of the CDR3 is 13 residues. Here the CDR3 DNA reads TGTGCCAGCAGTTTATACGGACTCGGAGGCTACACCTTC. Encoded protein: CASSLYGLGGYTF.

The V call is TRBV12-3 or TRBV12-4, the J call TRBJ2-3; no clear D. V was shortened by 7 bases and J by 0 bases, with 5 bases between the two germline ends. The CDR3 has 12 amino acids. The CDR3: CASTRSTDTQYF. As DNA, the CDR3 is TGTGCCAGCACTAGGAGCACAGATACGCAGTATTTT.

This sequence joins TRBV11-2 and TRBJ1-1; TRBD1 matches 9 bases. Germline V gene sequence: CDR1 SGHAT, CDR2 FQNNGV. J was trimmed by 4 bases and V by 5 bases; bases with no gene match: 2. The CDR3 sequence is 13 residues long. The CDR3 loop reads CASSRDRATEAFF. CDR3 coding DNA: TGTGCCAGCAGCCGGGACAGGGCCACTGAAGCTTTCTTT.

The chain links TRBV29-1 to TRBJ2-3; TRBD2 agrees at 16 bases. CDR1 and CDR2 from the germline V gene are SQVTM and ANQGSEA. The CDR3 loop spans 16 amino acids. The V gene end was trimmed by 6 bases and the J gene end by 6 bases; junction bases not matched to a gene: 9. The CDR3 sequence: CSVSQGLAGGLDTQYF. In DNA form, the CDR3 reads TGCAGCGTCTCCCAGGGACTAGCGGGGGGGCTGGATACGCAGTATTTT.

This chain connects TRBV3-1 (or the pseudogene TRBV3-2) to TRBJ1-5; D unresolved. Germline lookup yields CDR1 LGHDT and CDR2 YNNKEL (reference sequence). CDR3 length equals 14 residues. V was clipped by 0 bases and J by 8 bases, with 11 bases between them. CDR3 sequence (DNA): TGTGCCAGCAGCCAAGAAGTCGGGAAAAAGCCCCAGCATTTT. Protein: CASSQEVGKKPQHF.

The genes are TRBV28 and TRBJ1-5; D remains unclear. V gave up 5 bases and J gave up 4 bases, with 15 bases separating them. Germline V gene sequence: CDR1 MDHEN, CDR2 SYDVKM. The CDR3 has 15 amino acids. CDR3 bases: TGTGCCAGCAGTCCCCGGGATAGGACGAATCAGCCCCAGCATTTT. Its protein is CASSPRDRTNQPQHF. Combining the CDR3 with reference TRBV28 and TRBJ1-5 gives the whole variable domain DVKVTQSSRYLVKRTGEKVFLECVQDMDHENMFWYRQDPGLGLRLIYFSYDVKMKEKGDIPEGYSVSREKKERFSLILESASTNQTSMYLCASSPRDRTNQPQHFGDGTRLSIL.

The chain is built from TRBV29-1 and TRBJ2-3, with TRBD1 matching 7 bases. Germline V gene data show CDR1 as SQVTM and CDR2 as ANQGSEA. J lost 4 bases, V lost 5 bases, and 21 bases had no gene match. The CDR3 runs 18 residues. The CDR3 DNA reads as TGCAGCGTTAGGCCCTGGGGAGAGACAGGGTGGTTTGCAGATACGCAGTATTTT. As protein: CSVRPWGETGWFADTQYF.

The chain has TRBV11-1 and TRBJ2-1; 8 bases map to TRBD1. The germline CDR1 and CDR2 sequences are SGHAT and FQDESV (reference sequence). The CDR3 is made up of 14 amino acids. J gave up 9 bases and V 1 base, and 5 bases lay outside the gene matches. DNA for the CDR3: TGTGCCAGCAGCTTAGACCAGGGGGCGGGTGAGCAGTTCTTC. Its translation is CASSLDQGAGEQFF.

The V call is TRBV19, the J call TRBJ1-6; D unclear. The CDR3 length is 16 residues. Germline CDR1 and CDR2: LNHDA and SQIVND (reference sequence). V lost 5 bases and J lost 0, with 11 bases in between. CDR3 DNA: TGTGCCAGTAGTTATTTACAGAGCTCCTATAATTCACCCCTCCACTTT. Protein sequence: CASSYLQSSYNSPLHF.

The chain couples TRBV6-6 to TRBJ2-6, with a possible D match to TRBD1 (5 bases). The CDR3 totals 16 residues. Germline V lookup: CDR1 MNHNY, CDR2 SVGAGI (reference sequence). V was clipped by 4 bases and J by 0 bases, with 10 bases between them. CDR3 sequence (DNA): TGTGCCAGCAGTTTTGACAGCATCTCTGGGGCCAACGTCCTGACTTTC. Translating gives CASSFDSISGANVLTF.

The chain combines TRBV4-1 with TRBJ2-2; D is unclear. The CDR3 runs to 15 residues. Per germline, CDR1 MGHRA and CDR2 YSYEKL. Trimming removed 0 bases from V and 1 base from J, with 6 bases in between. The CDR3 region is CASSQDQWNTGELFF. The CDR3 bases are TGCGCCAGCAGCCAAGATCAATGGAACACCGGGGAGCTGTTTTTT.

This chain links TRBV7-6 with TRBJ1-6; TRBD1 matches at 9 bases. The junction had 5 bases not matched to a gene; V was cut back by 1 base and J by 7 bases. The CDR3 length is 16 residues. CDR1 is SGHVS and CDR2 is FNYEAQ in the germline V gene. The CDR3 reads CASSLGSGQGNSPLHF. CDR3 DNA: TGTGCCAGCAGCTTAGGGTCCGGACAGGGGAATTCACCCCTCCACTTT.

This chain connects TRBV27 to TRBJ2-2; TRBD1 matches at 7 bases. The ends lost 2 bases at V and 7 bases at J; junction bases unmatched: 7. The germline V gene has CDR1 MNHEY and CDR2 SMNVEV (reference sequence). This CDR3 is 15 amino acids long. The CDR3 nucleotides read TGTGCCAGCAGTTTACTTAACAGGGGCGGCGGGGAGCTGTTTTTT. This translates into CASSLLNRGGGELFF.

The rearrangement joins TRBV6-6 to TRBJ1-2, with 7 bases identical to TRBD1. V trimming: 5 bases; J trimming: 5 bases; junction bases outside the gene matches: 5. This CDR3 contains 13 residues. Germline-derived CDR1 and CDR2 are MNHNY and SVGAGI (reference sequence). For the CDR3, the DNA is TGTGCCAGCAGTGGGACAGACCGGTATGGCTACACCTTC. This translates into CASSGTDRYGYTF.

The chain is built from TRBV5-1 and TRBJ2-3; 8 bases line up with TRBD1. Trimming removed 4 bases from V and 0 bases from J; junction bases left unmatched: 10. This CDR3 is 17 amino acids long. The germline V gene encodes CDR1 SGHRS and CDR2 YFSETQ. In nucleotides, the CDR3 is TGCGCCAGCAGCATAACAGGGGGGAAGATTAGCACAGATACGCAGTATTTT. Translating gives CASSITGGKISTDTQYF.

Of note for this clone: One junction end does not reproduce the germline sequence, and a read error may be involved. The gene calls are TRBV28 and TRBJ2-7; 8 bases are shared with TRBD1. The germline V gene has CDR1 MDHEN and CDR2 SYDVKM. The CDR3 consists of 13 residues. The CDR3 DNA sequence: TGTGCCAGCAGACCGATCGGACAGGGCTACCCGAGCTTC. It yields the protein CASRPIGQGYPSF.

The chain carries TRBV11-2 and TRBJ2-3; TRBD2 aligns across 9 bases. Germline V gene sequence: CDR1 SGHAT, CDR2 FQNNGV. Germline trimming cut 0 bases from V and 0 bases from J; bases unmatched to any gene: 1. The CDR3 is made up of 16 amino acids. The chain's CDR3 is CASSLETSGSTDTQYF. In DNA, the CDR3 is TGTGCCAGCAGCTTAGAGACTAGCGGTAGCACAGATACGCAGTATTTT.

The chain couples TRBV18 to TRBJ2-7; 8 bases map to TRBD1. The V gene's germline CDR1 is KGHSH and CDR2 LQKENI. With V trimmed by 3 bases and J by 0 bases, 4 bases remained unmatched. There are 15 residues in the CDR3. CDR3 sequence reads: CASSPGTGSSYEQYF. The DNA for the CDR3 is TGTGCCAGCTCACCTGGGACAGGTAGCTCCTACGAGCAGTACTTC.

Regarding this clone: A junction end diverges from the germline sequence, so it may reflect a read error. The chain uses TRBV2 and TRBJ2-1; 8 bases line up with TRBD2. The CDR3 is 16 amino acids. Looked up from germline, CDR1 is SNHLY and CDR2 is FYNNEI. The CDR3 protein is CASSEEAGGRYNEQFF. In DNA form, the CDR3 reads TGTGCCAGCAGCGAAGAGGCGGGGGGCCGCTACAATGAGCAGTTCTTC. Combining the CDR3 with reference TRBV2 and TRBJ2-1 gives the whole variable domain EPEVTQTPSHQVTQMGQEVILRCVPISNHLYFYWYRQILGQKVEFLVSFYNNEISEKSEIFDDQFSVERPDGSNFTLKIRSTKLEDSAMYFCASSEEAGGRYNEQFFGPGTRLTVL.